The rows below give T cell receptor beta chains drawn from one sample of a study of OX40 agonist ivuxolimab in advanced cancers. TCRdb's copy holds only in-frame clones and misses some; the assay was immunoSEQ multiplex PCR. The table has some 60,000 clones, 86% seen once. This material consisted of CD4+ or CD8+ T cells sorted from blood, taken in a trial of the OX40 agonist ivuxolimab. Receptors were obtained from an adult with an advanced solid tumor such as melanoma, head and neck, liver or kidney cancer. Both conserved end residues are part of each CDR3. A D gene is named only where the DNA matches it firmly. Expanded clones are given a class, and other clones once, few, many or no size at all.

v_gene	j_gene	abundance	d_gene	CDR3nt	CDR3aa
TRBV4-1	TRBJ1-6	once	NA	TGCGCCAGCAGCCTATCAGGAGGGTATTCACCCCTCCACTTT	CASSLSGGYSPLHF
TRBV5-1	TRBJ2-2	NA	NA	TGCGCCAGCAGCTTCGGGGATACCACCGGGGAGCTGTTTTTT	CASSFGDTTGELFF
TRBV18	TRBJ2-5	NA	TRBD2	TGTGCCAGCTCACCCGGGGGGGTCGGAGAGACCCAGTACTTC	CASSPGGVGETQYF
TRBV6-1	TRBJ2-3	NA	NA	TGTGCCAGCAGCCACCGGGACCCAGATACGCAGTATTTT	CASSHRDPDTQYF
TRBV5-8	TRBJ2-1	NA	NA	TGTGCCAGCAGCGAAGGGGTTCGAAGGGGCAATGAGCAGTTCTTC	CASSEGVRRGNEQFF
TRBV5-1	TRBJ2-5	once	TRBD2	TGCGCCAGCAGCTTGTACCTTAGCGGGGGGGCCCTTGGGACCCAGTACTTC	CASSLYLSGGALGTQYF
TRBV7-9	TRBJ1-5	NA	NA	TGTGCCAGCAGTTCTGGACGGCTCAATCAGCCCCAGCATTTT	CASSSGRLNQPQHF
TRBV7-9	TRBJ1-6	NA	NA	TGTGCCAGCAGCTTAGCCTCGACAGCGAATAATTCACCCCTCCACTTT	CASSLASTANNSPLHF
TRBV5-1	TRBJ1-1	NA	NA	TGCGCCAGCAGCTTACAGGGATTCGACACTGAAGCTTTCTTT	CASSLQGFDTEAFF
TRBV6-5	TRBJ2-2	NA	TRBD2	TGTGCCACCCTGACTAGCGGGACGACCGGGGAGCTGTTTTTT	CATLTSGTTGELFF
TRBV9	TRBJ2-7	NA	NA	TGTGCTTCTACGGGGGACCGCGGCGAGCAGTACTTC	CASTGDRGEQYF
TRBV7-9	TRBJ1-1	NA	NA	TGTGCCAGCAGCTTAGACTGGGCTGGGAACACTGAAGCTTTCTTT	CASSLDWAGNTEAFF
TRBV5-1	TRBJ2-3	NA	NA	TGCGCCAGCGGAGTCGGATTTGCAGATACGCAGTATTTT	CASGVGFADTQYF
TRBV7-2	TRBJ1-1	NA	NA	TGTGCCAGCAGCTCGGTCCGGGTGGAGAACACTGAAGCTTTCTTT	CASSSVRVENTEAFF
TRBV5-1	TRBJ1-4	NA	NA	TGCGCCAGCAGCTTGGGGGGTAGGGGCACTAATGAAAAACTGTTTTTT	CASSLGGRGTNEKLFF
TRBV5-1	TRBJ1-2	NA	NA	TGCGCCAGCAGCTTGGACGCGAATTCTAACTATGGCTACACCTTC	CASSLDANSNYGYTF
TRBV7-3	TRBJ2-3	NA	NA	TGTGCCAGCAGCTATTCCGGGGACTCCTCAAATACGCAGTATTTT	CASSYSGDSSNTQYF
TRBV19	TRBJ2-3	NA	NA	TGTGCCAGTACCCTGACGATAAGGGTCGATCATACGCAGTATTTT	CASTLTIRVDHTQYF
TRBV28	TRBJ1-4	NA	NA	TGTGCCAGCGAGGGGGAGGGGAGGGAAAAACTGTTTTTT	CASEGEGREKLFF
TRBV19	TRBJ1-3	NA	NA	TGTGCCAGTAGTATAAATTGGGACCTGAGAGGAAACACCATATATTTT	CASSINWDLRGNTIYF
TRBV5-1	TRBJ1-2	NA	NA	TGCGCCAGCAGAAAAACAGGGACCCTAGGCTATGGCTACACCTTC	CASRKTGTLGYGYTF
TRBV5-4	TRBJ2-5	NA	TRBD2	TGTGCCAGCAGCTTTTCGGGGGGGGAGACCCAGTACTTC	CASSFSGGETQYF
TRBV5-6	TRBJ2-5	NA	NA	TGTGCCAGCAGCGGAGGACGGCAAGAGACCCAGTACTTC	CASSGGRQETQYF
TRBV5-1	TRBJ1-1	NA	NA	TGCGCCAGCAGCTTGGAATTGGGGGCTGGTGAAGCTTTCTTT	CASSLELGAGEAFF
TRBV28	TRBJ1-3	NA	TRBD1	TGTGCCAGCAGTCCTACAGGGGTCGGTGGAAACACCATATATTTT	CASSPTGVGGNTIYF
TRBV25-1	TRBJ1-2	NA	TRBD1	TGTGCCAGCAGTGAGCCGGGACAGGGGGCAGATGGCTACACCTTC	CASSEPGQGADGYTF
TRBV2	TRBJ1-5	NA	NA	TGTGCCAGCAGTCTGGGGGAGGGAAGGAGGCCCCAGCATTTT	CASSLGEGRRPQHF
TRBV12-2	TRBJ2-7	few	NA	TGTGCAAGTCGCACCCGACAGCGGATCTCCTACGAGCAGTACTTC	CASRTRQRISYEQYF
TRBV19	TRBJ1-4	NA	NA	TGTGCCAGTAGTATAGAAGGAGGATTGGATGAAAAACTGTTTTTT	CASSIEGGLDEKLFF
TRBV11-3	TRBJ1-1	NA	NA	TGTGCCAGCAGCCAAACGACGGACACTGAAGCTTTCTTT	CASSQTTDTEAFF
TRBV7-3	TRBJ2-2	NA	NA	TGTGCCAACCCGCCCATCGTCCCCGGGGAGCTGTTTTTT	CANPPIVPGELFF
TRBV7-2	TRBJ2-7	NA	TRBD1	TGTGCCAGCAGCTTCTCAGGGGGCTACGAGCAGTACTTC	CASSFSGGYEQYF
TRBV18	TRBJ1-2	NA	TRBD1	TGTGCCAGCTCACCGGGGACAGTTTATGGCTACACCTTC	CASSPGTVYGYTF
TRBV28	TRBJ1-2	NA	NA	TGTGCCAGCAGTCCGACAGGTTTCTATGGCTACACCTTC	CASSPTGFYGYTF
TRBV30	TRBJ1-5	NA	NA	TGTGCCTGGAGTGGGTCGGGTCAGCCCCAGCATTTT	CAWSGSGQPQHF
TRBV25-1	TRBJ2-2	NA	TRBD1	TGTGCCACAGGGGGCAGCGGAACCGGGGAGCTGTTTTTT	CATGGSGTGELFF
TRBV18	TRBJ1-5	NA	NA	TGTGCCAGCTCACCTTTGGGGGTAAATCAGCCCCAGCATTTT	CASSPLGVNQPQHF
TRBV29-1	TRBJ2-1	few	TRBD2	TGCAGCGTTGTTAGCGGGGGCTTCCAGTTCTTC	CSVVSGGFQFF
TRBV9	TRBJ1-5	NA	TRBD1	TGTGCCAGCAGCCTTGGACAGGGGGCCACTCAGCCCCAGCATTTT	CASSLGQGATQPQHF
TRBV19	TRBJ2-2	NA	NA	TGTGCCAGTAGTATTGGAGGGGCCGCCGGGGAGCTGTTTTTT	CASSIGGAAGELFF
TRBV10-3	TRBJ1-2	once	NA	TGTGCCATCAGTGAGCCGTCGCTGGGGAGGGAGGACACCTTC	CAISEPSLGREDTF
TRBV11-2	TRBJ1-5	NA	NA	TGTGCCAGCAGCTTGGGTGTGGGCAGGGATCAGCCCCAGCATTTT	CASSLGVGRDQPQHF
TRBV28	TRBJ1-4	NA	NA	TGTGCCAGCAGTTTAAGGTCCCGTACTGAAAAACTGTTTTTT	CASSLRSRTEKLFF
TRBV29-1	TRBJ2-2	NA	TRBD2	TGCAGCGTAGTAAGCGGGGGGGACACCGGGGAGCTGTTTTTT	CSVVSGGDTGELFF
TRBV20-1	TRBJ2-3	NA	NA	TGCAGTGCCCCGGTTTCAGATACGCAGTATTTT	CSAPVSDTQYF
TRBV27	TRBJ1-4	NA	TRBD1	TGTGCCAGCAGTTTGTGGACAGGGAATAATGAAAAACTGTTTTTT	CASSLWTGNNEKLFF
TRBV5-4	TRBJ1-2	NA	TRBD1	TGTGCCAGCAGCTCTGGACAGGGGGACTCCTTCCCCACCTTC	CASSSGQGDSFPTF
TRBV30	TRBJ2-1	NA	NA	TGTGCCTGGAGTGTTCTAAAGGGGTCCTACAATGAGCAGTTCTTC	CAWSVLKGSYNEQFF
TRBV7-3	TRBJ1-1	once	NA	TGTGCCAGCAGCCCCCAGGGTATCGCGAACACTGAAGCTTTCTTT	CASSPQGIANTEAFF